A single sample gave rise to the 2 T cell receptor beta chains below, sequenced in a study of T cell responses to AZD1222 COVID-19 vaccine. Repertoires were generated with immunoSEQ multiplex PCR, while TCRdb's copy carries only in-frame clones and drops some. The table shows 130,000 to 150,000 clones, with roughly 89% occurring only once. The sequences come from peripheral blood, collected 28 days after the second AZD1222 dose. The receptors were gathered from an adult who received the AZD1222 COVID-19 vaccine.

This clone came up once. The CDR3, as DNA: TGTGCCAGCAGCCCGGGCCACACTGAAGCTTTCTTT. It translates to CASSPGHTEAFF. The rearrangement links TRBV7-8 to TRBJ1-1; D remains ambiguous. With 5 bases removed from V and 3 bases from J, the gap between germline ends came to 7 bases. CDR1 is SGHVS and CDR2 is FQNEAQ in the germline V gene. The CDR3 is 12 amino acids.

The chain links TRBV7-6 to TRBJ1-4, with D hard to call. V shed 1 base and J shed 8 bases, with 11 bases lying between them. The V gene's germline CDR1 is SGHVS and CDR2 FNYEAQ. There are 14 residues in the CDR3. CDR3 amino acids: CASSLGSSGEKLFF. CDR3 bases: TGTGCCAGCAGCTTAGGAAGTTCGGGAGAAAAACTGTTTTTT.